The entry that follows covers one TCR beta chain sequence. Its antigen is currently unknown. Time point noted: week 23, last vaccination. Vaccination comprised doses that each held 300 ug of mutant IDH1 20-mer peptide, plus topical imiquimod. This sample was taken from a study of a mutant IDH1 vaccine in newly diagnosed glioma. Libraries were prepared by immunoSEQ multiplex PCR; TCRdb keeps only in-frame clonotypes and omits some of them. This table has roughly 52,000 clones, roughly 80% appearing once. Germline values: CDR1 SGHNT, CDR2 YYREEE (reference sequence). With V trimmed by 4 bases and J by 3 bases, 5 bases remained unmatched. The CDR3 extends over 14 amino acids.

The sequence came from a middle-aged man with glioma. This material consisted of PBMCs, taken from a glioma patient whose treatment included an IDH1 peptide vaccine. The chain is built from TRBV5-4 and TRBJ2-7; 9 bases fit TRBD1. The CDR3 DNA reads as TGTGCCAGCAGCGCGGGACAGGGAATCTACGAGCAGTACTTC. Encoded protein: CASSAGQGIYEQYF.